This T cell receptor beta chain came from a study of neoadjuvant anti-PD-1 for oral cavity cancer. This CDR3 is 16 amino acids long. Trimming removed 10 bases at V and 1 base at J, with 22 bases between. Germline CDR1 reads ENHRY; CDR2 reads SYGVKD. Blood libraries mostly used roughly 520 ng genomic DNA, six replicates each. Method: immunoSEQ multiplex PCR; TCRdb's copy keeps in-frame clones and lacks some. This table holds roughly 18,000 clones, approximately 70% found once. Here the sequenced sample was PBMCs, taken before nivolumab (anti-PD-1) treatment. This TCR was recovered from a person between 35 and 79 years old with oral cavity squamous cell carcinoma. The V call is TRBV10-3, the J call TRBJ1-2; possible D gene TRBD1, 6 bases. CDR3 nucleotides: TGTGCCACTATTCCCGGGACATCCATTCGTAACTATGGCTACACCTTC. It specifies CATIPGTSIRNYGYTF.